This T cell receptor (beta chain) was sequenced for a study of blood T cell repertoires in COVID-19. Trimming pared 7 bases from V and 1 base from J, leaving 16 bases between. CDR3 size: 15 residues. CDR1 MNHEY and CDR2 SMNVEV come from the germline V gene (reference sequence). TCRdb's copy holds only in-frame clones and misses some; the assay was immunoSEQ multiplex PCR. The table shows over 150,000 clones, with over 75% occurring only once. A few counts support this clone. The source of this sequence is a woman aged 45-65 years with acute or convalescent COVID-19. This chain connects TRBV27 to TRBJ1-1; possibly TRBD1 for D (5 bases). Sequencing input: peripheral blood. The CDR3 bases are TGTGCCAGCAACTCAGCGGGTCAGGGGAACACTGAAGCTTTCTTT. Residues: CASNSAGQGNTEAFF.